This T cell receptor beta chain was sequenced for a study of T cells in Graves' hyperthyroidism and ophthalmopathy. The CDR3 extends over 13 amino acids. V gave up 5 bases and J gave up 6 bases, with 13 bases separating them. This clonotype was seen at least ten times. The investigators amplified TCR beta CDR3 regions from RNA transcripts. First-round RT-PCR with HTBI primers amplified the TCR CDR3 region. MiXCR, applied by TCRdb to the multiplex PCR reads, yields one record per CDR3 protein. Among a few hundred thousand distinct CDR3 sequences listed, roughly 25% were seen once. The V and J genes are TRBV12-3 or TRBV12-4 and TRBJ1-1; D is uncertain. Material for sequencing was blood. This TCR was sampled from a man aged 50 to 59 with Graves' hyperthyroidism. CDR3 residues: CASSRRASPEAFF. As DNA, the CDR3 is TGTGCCAGCAGTCGAAGGGCCAGCCCTGAAGCTTTCTTT.